This T cell receptor beta chain originates from a study of cytomegalovirus exposure and HLA in healthy donors. Findings of the study overall: Rare sequences made up most TCRs, while some public TCRs were found in many donors.

The PCR employed 60 Vbeta primers together with 13 Jbeta primers. Measured with immunoSEQ multiplex PCR; TCRdb has only the in-frame clones, and not every one. The data contain approximately 200,000 clones, around 81% of them singletons. This CDR3 comprises 13 residues. The germline V gene has CDR1 LNHNV and CDR2 YYDKDF (reference sequence). The ends were cut back, 2 bases at V and 2 bases at J, with 7 bases in the middle. With regard to this clone: Its antigen is unidentified.

The sample taken for sequencing was PBMCs. V usage is TRBV15 and J usage is TRBJ2-7; unclear D gene. The sequence was obtained from a man younger than 40 in good health and CMV-seronegative. The CDR3 nucleotides read TGTGCCACCAGCAGACTACCTACCTACGAGCAGTACTTC. Amino acid sequence: CATSRLPTYEQYF.